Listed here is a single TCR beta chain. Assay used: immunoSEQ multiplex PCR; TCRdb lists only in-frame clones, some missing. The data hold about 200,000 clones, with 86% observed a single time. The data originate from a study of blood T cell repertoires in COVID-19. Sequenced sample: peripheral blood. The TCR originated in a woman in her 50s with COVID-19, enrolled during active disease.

The CDR3 DNA is TGTGCCAGCAGCTTGTCTAGCGGGGGGGTAGATACGCAGTATTTT. It translates to CASSLSSGGVDTQYF. The chain links TRBV5-5 to TRBJ2-3; 12 bases are shared with TRBD2. J was trimmed by 5 bases and V by 1 base; bases with no gene match: 2. CDR1 SGHKS and CDR2 YYEKEE come from the germline V gene (reference sequence). There are 15 residues in the CDR3.